One T cell receptor (beta chain) is described in this entry. During the 2 weeks before they entered the study, exposed participants had met someone with a PCR-confirmed or clinician-diagnosed COVID-19 case. This specimen belongs to a study of blood T cell repertoires in COVID-19. Using immunoSEQ multiplex PCR, the repertoire was profiled, and TCRdb retains in-frame clones only, with some absent. The table has about 310,000 clones, about 85% seen once. Deletions cut 1 base from V and 3 bases from J, with 10 bases between. The CDR3 contains 14 residues. Germline lookup yields CDR1 SGHTA and CDR2 FQGNSA.

Sequencing used PBMCs or T cells enriched from blood (not recorded which). This TCR was sampled from a woman in her twenties or thirties who had been exposed to COVID-19. This sequence joins TRBV7-2 and TRBJ2-7, with D perhaps matching TRBD1 (5 bases). CDR3 bases: TGTGCCAGCAGCTTAGGCGCGACAGACTACGAGCAGTACTTC. It is translated as CASSLGATDYEQYF.